The 31 T cell receptor beta chains below all came from one sample that was sequenced in a study of T cells in women clearing cervical HPV infection. Repertoires were generated with immunoSEQ multiplex PCR, while TCRdb's copy carries only in-frame clones and drops some. The listing contains more than 25,000 clones. The sequenced material came from blood buffy coat. The receptors were sampled from a woman between 18 and 69 years old with a cervical HPV16 infection that either progressed to CIN3+ or cleared (not recorded which).

Regarding this clone: The read falls 3 residues short of the CDR3 end, and the missing part is taken from the germline J gene. The rearrangement links TRBV7-8 to TRBJ1-2; D is uncertain. The germline CDR1 and CDR2 sequences are SGHVS and FQNEAQ. The CDR3 totals 16 residues. Partial CDR3 DNA: TGTGCCAGCAGCCTAGACCAAGCGGGGAACACAGATACC. Encoded protein: CASSLDQAGNTDT. The entire CDR3 protein is CASSLDQAGNTDTYTF.

Remarks on this clone: One junction end disagrees with the germline gene, perhaps due to a read error. The read ends 3 residues before the CDR3 terminus; that terminus is restored from the germline J gene. This rearrangement joins TRBV2 to TRBJ1-5; D ambiguous. The CDR3 contains 13 residues. Germline V lookup: CDR1 SNHLY, CDR2 FYNNEI. The CDR3 reads CASSENSDQPQHF. The part of the CDR3 DNA that was read is TGTGCCAGCAGTGAGAATAGCGATCAGCCC.

A remark on this clone: The CDR3 end lies 3 residues beyond the end of the read and is filled in from the germline J gene. The V call is TRBV4-2, the J call TRBJ1-2, with 9 bases that match TRBD1. CDR3 size: 14 residues. In germline, CDR1 is LGHNA, CDR2 YNFKEQ. The V segment lost 4 bases and the J segment 4 bases; nucleotides outside the gene matches: 4. CDR3 loop: CASSLGTGTYGYTF. The sequenced part of the CDR3 DNA is TGTGCCAGCAGCCTTGGGACAGGGACCTATGGC.

On this clone: From the germline J gene comes the end of the CDR3, since the read stops 3 residues before it. The V gene is TRBV11-2, the J gene TRBJ2-2; the match to TRBD2 covers 7 bases. The germline V gene has CDR1 SGHAT and CDR2 FQNNGV. The CDR3 has 14 residues. The DNA read from the CDR3 is TGTGCCAGCAGCTCGACTAGCCGAGAAGGCAAG. It yields the protein CASSSTSREGK. The full CDR3 protein reads CASSSTSREGKLFF.

As regards this clone: Read coverage stops 3 residues before the CDR3 terminus; the germline J gene supplies the remainder. The chain employs TRBV19 and TRBJ2-7; 13 nucleotides align to TRBD2. CDR1 and CDR2 (germline): LNHDA, SQIVND (reference sequence). The CDR3 consists of 15 residues. The trim removed 5 bases at V and 6 bases at J, leaving 7 bases unmatched. The DNA read from the CDR3 is TGTGCCAGTAGTCTCCGGACTAGCGGGAGCTCCGAG. Its protein is CASSLRTSGSSE. The whole CDR3 sequence is CASSLRTSGSSEQYF.

Regarding this clone: The CDR3 end lies 3 residues beyond the end of the read and is filled in from the germline J gene. This sequence joins TRBV7-9 and TRBJ2-3; the match to TRBD2 covers 7 bases. The germline CDR1 and CDR2 sequences are SEHNR and FQNEAQ (reference sequence). The CDR3 length is 15 residues. The CDR3 sequence: CASSLFISGIETQYF. The CDR3 DNA, read in part, is TGTGCCAGCAGCTTATTCATAAGCGGGATAGAGACG. The whole variable domain, filled in from reference TRBV7-9 and TRBJ2-3, reads DTGVSQNPRHKITKRGQNVTFRCDPISEHNRLYWYRQTLGQGPEFLTYFQNEAQLEKSRLLSDRFSAERPKGSFSTLEIQRTEQGDSAMYLCASSLFISGIETQYFGPGTRLTVL.

About this clone: The read gets to within 3 residues of the CDR3 end, and the germline J gene fills in the rest. This chain links TRBV5-1 with TRBJ2-7, with D hard to call. The germline V gene encodes CDR1 SGHRS and CDR2 YFSETQ. The CDR3 is made up of 12 amino acids. V lost 4 bases to trimming and J lost 0 bases, with 5 bases between them. CDR3 amino acids: CASSPGSYEQYF. Partial CDR3 DNA: TGCGCCAGCAGCCCGGGCTCCTACGAG.

Comment on this clone: No DNA is shown, since the ends of the CDR3 on it are uncertain; the CDR3 is the one TCRdb lists. The rearrangement links TRBV11-2 to TRBJ2-5; the listed D gene, TRBD2, was not tested against the DNA. Germline CDR1 reads SGHAT; CDR2 reads FQNNGV. The CDR3 spans 14 residues, counting both ends. The CDR3 is CASSLDYILETQYF.

As for this clone: The read ends 3 residues before the CDR3 terminus; that terminus is restored from the germline J gene. The chain is built from TRBV19 and TRBJ2-2; 7 nucleotides agree with TRBD1. CDR1 is LNHDA, CDR2 SQIVND, per germline (reference sequence). There are 15 residues in the CDR3. The part of the CDR3 DNA that was read is TGTGCCAGCATGGGACAGTCAGCAACTAATGAAAAG. This sequence encodes CASMGQSATNEK. The entire CDR3 reads CASMGQSATNEKLFF.

As regards this clone: The read gets to within 3 residues of the CDR3 end, and the germline J gene fills in the rest. J is TRBJ2-1 and V is TRBV5-6; TRBD1 is a possible D gene (5 bases). Germline lookup yields CDR1 SGHDT and CDR2 YYEEEE. The ends were cut back, 1 base at V and 9 bases at J, with 5 bases in the middle. The CDR3 has 11 amino acids. The covered CDR3 bases are TGTGCCAGCAGCTTGAGGGGTGAG. It encodes CASSLRGE. The entire CDR3 protein reads CASSLRGEQFF.

Remarks on this clone: At one end the junction does not follow the germline gene, possibly because of a read error. The CDR3 end lies 3 residues beyond the end of the read and is filled in from the germline J gene. Other nucleotide sequences from this sample produce the same CDR3. The gene calls are TRBV11-3 and TRBJ1-3, with 9 bases aligning to TRBD1. This CDR3 has 15 amino acids. Germline V CDR1 and CDR2: SGHNT, YENEEA. CDR3 bases read: TGTGCCAGCAGATATACAGGGGGCTCTGGAAACACA. Translating gives CASRYTGGSGNT. In full, the CDR3 is CASRYTGGSGNTIYF.

Of note for this clone: The read comes to an end 3 residues before the CDR3 does, leaving the germline J gene to fill in the end. The chain is built from TRBV29-1 and TRBJ2-3; 9 bases fit TRBD2. Germline trimming cut 8 bases from V and 6 bases from J; bases unmatched to any gene: 9. Germline V gene lookup returns CDR1 SQVTM and CDR2 ANQGSEA. This CDR3 is built from 13 residues. CDR3 loop: CSLARTSEDTQYF. Partial CDR3 DNA: TGCAGCCTCGCCCGGACTAGCGAGGATACG.

Comment on this clone: The read ends 3 residues before the CDR3 terminus; that terminus is restored from the germline J gene. The J gene is TRBJ1-1, the V gene TRBV7-2, with a tentative D call TRBD1 (6 bases). There are 15 residues in the CDR3. Germline values: CDR1 SGHTA, CDR2 FQGNSA. V shed 6 bases and J shed 0 bases, with 14 bases lying between them. The covered CDR3 bases are TGTGCCAGCAGTCTTCGCGGACAGATGAACACTGAA. Amino acid sequence: CASSLRGQMNTE. The full CDR3 reads CASSLRGQMNTEAFF.

Concerning this clone: The read ends 3 residues before the CDR3 terminus; that terminus is restored from the germline J gene. The rearrangement joins TRBV20-1 to TRBJ2-5; D possibly corresponds to TRBD2 (6 bases). Between the trimmed V and J ends, which lost 6 bases and 5 bases, there was a span of 13 bases. CDR3 length: 12 amino acids. Germline CDR1 is DFQATT and CDR2 is SNEGSKA (reference sequence). The CDR3 reads CSAVRGWETQYF. The covered CDR3 bases are TGCAGTGCGGTCCGGGGGTGGGAGACC.

Regarding this clone: From the germline J gene comes the end of the CDR3, since the read stops 3 residues before it. The chain is built from TRBV20-1 and TRBJ1-2; TRBD1 matches 7 bases. Germline loops: CDR1 DFQATT, CDR2 SNEGSKA (reference sequence). The CDR3 spans 12 residues. V shed 4 bases, J shed 3 bases, and the junction held 2 bases outside the gene matches. This chain's CDR3 is CSANGQDYGYTF. The part of the CDR3 DNA that was read is TGCAGTGCTAACGGACAGGACTATGGC.

Points on this clone: The CDR3 end falls 3 residues outside the read, so it is completed with the germline J gene. The chain combines TRBV5-6 with TRBJ1-2, with D unclear. This CDR3 spans 13 amino acids. CDR1 and CDR2 (germline): SGHDT, YYEEEE. Trimming left V 2 bases short and J 5 bases short, with 10 bases between. The sequenced CDR3 bases are TGTGCCAGCAGCTTTCCCAGGTCTTATGGC. It encodes CASSFPRSYG. The whole CDR3 region reads CASSFPRSYGYTF.

As concerns this clone: The CDR3 extends 3 residues past the end of the read, so its final part is completed from the germline J gene. The genes are TRBV11-3 and TRBJ2-3, with D unresolved. There are 13 residues in the CDR3. V shed 2 bases and J shed 6 bases, with 9 bases lying between them. The germline CDR1 and CDR2 sequences are SGHNT and YENEEA. The CDR3 protein is CASSLHQRDTQYF. The sequenced CDR3 bases are TGTGCCAGCAGCTTACACCAAAGGGATACG.

Worth noting for this clone: The read ends 3 residues before the CDR3 terminus; that terminus is restored from the germline J gene. The rearrangement links TRBV20-1 to TRBJ1-2; D remains unclear. Per germline, CDR1 DFQATT and CDR2 SNEGSKA (reference sequence). The CDR3 extends over 13 amino acids. V dropped 0 bases and J dropped 3 bases, with 8 bases sitting between them. Incomplete CDR3 DNA: TGCAGTGCTAGAGATCAGGCCTACTATGGC. This sequence encodes CSARDQAYYG. The CDR3, in full, reads CSARDQAYYGYTF.

On this clone: The read falls 3 residues short of the CDR3 end, and the missing part is taken from the germline J gene. The chain links TRBV13 to TRBJ2-5, with D perhaps matching TRBD1 (5 bases). Trimming left V 1 base short and J 6 bases short, with 6 bases between. The CDR3 runs 12 residues. Looked up from germline, CDR1 is PRHDT and CDR2 is FYEKMQ (reference sequence). The CDR3 reads CASSLEGKTQYF. The part of the CDR3 DNA that was read is TGTGCCAGCAGCTTAGAGGGGAAGACC.

Note on this clone: Sequencing ends 3 residues short of the CDR3 end; the germline J gene provides the rest. The chain recombines TRBV5-5 with TRBJ1-3; 8 bases map to TRBD1. The J segment lost 2 bases and the V segment lost 4 bases, leaving 2 bases of the junction unmatched. Germline assignment: CDR1 SGHKS and CDR2 YYEKEE (reference sequence). The CDR3 is 14 residues long. CDR3 region: CASSPTGAGNTIYF. The part of the CDR3 DNA that was read is TGTGCCAGCAGCCCGACAGGGGCTGGAAACACC.

As concerns this clone: The read halts 3 residues ahead of the CDR3 end, with the missing end drawn from the germline J gene. Other DNA sequences of this sample code for an identical CDR3. The genes are TRBV30 and TRBJ1-3; no clear D gene. V lost 0 bases and J 0 bases, leaving 9 bases between the germline ends. Per the germline V gene, CDR1 is GTSNPN and CDR2 is SVGIG (reference sequence). The CDR3 runs 15 residues. CDR3 region: CAWSVSPSSGNTIYF. The part of the CDR3 DNA that was read is TGTGCCTGGAGTGTAAGTCCTAGCTCTGGAAACACC.

As concerns this clone: The read finishes 3 residues shy of the CDR3 end, and the germline J gene is used to complete it. The V gene is TRBV11-3, the J gene TRBJ2-1; TRBD2 aligns across 8 bases. Germline V CDR1 and CDR2: SGHNT, YENEEA. CDR3 length: 15 residues. V was clipped by 2 bases and J by 0 bases; unmatched bases: 0. The sequenced CDR3 bases are TGTGCCAGCAGCTTAAGCGGGAGCTCCTACAATGAG. It encodes CASSLSGSSYNE. The CDR3, in full, reads CASSLSGSSYNEQFF.

As for this clone: The read ends 3 residues shy of where the CDR3 ends; the end is completed using the germline J gene. The chain is built from TRBV18 and TRBJ2-2; weak D call: TRBD1 (6 bases). The germline V and J ends were trimmed by 3 bases and 1 base, with 6 bases remaining between them. Germline assignment: CDR1 KGHSH and CDR2 LQKENI. The CDR3 covers 14 residues. The CDR3 protein is CASSPTGNTGELFF. The sequenced CDR3 bases are TGTGCCAGCTCACCGACAGGGAACACCGGGGAG.

About this clone itself: From the germline J gene comes the end of the CDR3, since the read stops 3 residues before it. The gene calls are TRBV19 and TRBJ1-5; D gene unclear. V shed 5 bases and J shed 0 bases, with 11 bases lying between them. Germline CDR1 reads LNHDA; CDR2 reads SQIVND (reference sequence). The CDR3 contains 15 residues. The DNA read from the CDR3 is TGTGCCAGTAGTCTAGCCGACACTAGCAATCAGCCC. Translation: CASSLADTSNQP. The full CDR3 protein reads CASSLADTSNQPQHF. The full variable domain, rest sourced from reference TRBV19 and TRBJ1-5, is DGGITQSPKYLFRKEGQNVTLSCEQNLNHDAMYWYRQDPGQGLRLIYYSQIVNDFQKGDIAEGYSVSREKKESFPLTVTSAQKNPTAFYLCASSLADTSNQPQHFGDGTRLSIL.

Worth noting for this clone: The read stops 3 residues short of the end of the CDR3; the missing end is completed from the germline J gene. The V gene is TRBV5-1, the J gene TRBJ1-4; tentatively, D is TRBD1 (6 bases). V lost 4 bases and J 7 bases, leaving 17 bases between the germline ends. The CDR3 has 15 amino acids. Per germline, CDR1 SGHRS and CDR2 YFSETQ. The CDR3 DNA, read in part, is TGCGCCAGCAGCCCCGGGACACCATTGCTTGAAAAA. It yields the protein CASSPGTPLLEK. Given in full, the CDR3 is CASSPGTPLLEKLFF.

For this clone: The CDR3 extends 3 residues past the end of the read, so its final part is completed from the germline J gene. The chain carries TRBV2 and TRBJ1-4; TRBD1 agrees at 7 bases. The CDR3 runs 15 residues. The germline V gene has CDR1 SNHLY and CDR2 FYNNEI. CDR3 sequence: CASSAPGQRNSPLFF. Partial CDR3 DNA: TGTGCCAGCAGTGCACCGGGACAGAGGAATTCACCA.

Concerning this clone itself: One end of the junction fails to match germline, which may point to a read error. Read sequence stops 3 residues before the CDR3 end, and the germline J gene provides the missing end. The sample has other DNA sequences that encode this CDR3 too. The rearrangement joins TRBV5-4 to TRBJ1-3; 8 nucleotides align to TRBD1. The germline V gene encodes CDR1 SGHNT and CDR2 YYREEE (reference sequence). The CDR3 length is 15 residues. The CDR3 protein is CASSLGDRKTNTIYF. The sequenced part of the CDR3 DNA is TGTGCCAGCAGCTTAGGGGACAGGAAAACGAACACA.

Of note for this clone: The read ends 3 residues before the CDR3 terminus; that terminus is restored from the germline J gene. This rearrangement joins TRBV30 to TRBJ2-5; 8 bases line up with TRBD1. CDR3 length: 13 residues. With 4 bases clipped from V and 0 bases from J, the junction kept 1 base outside the gene matches. Germline CDR1 GTSNPN, CDR2 SVGIG (reference sequence). The CDR3 reads CAWNRGYQETQYF. The CDR3 bases that were read are TGTGCCTGGAACAGGGGGTACCAAGAGACC.

In regard to this clone: Read data end 3 residues before the CDR3 end; the end is taken from the germline J gene. The chain is built from TRBV20-1 and TRBJ2-3; TRBD2 agrees at 7 bases. CDR3 length: 15 residues. CDR1 is DFQATT, CDR2 SNEGSKA, per germline (reference sequence). The trim removed 6 bases at V and 3 bases at J, leaving 12 bases unmatched. The part of the CDR3 DNA that was read is TGCAGTGCCTCGCTGGGCGGGAGTGGGACAGATACG. Its translation is CSASLGGSGTDT. The entire CDR3 is CSASLGGSGTDTQYF.

Points on this clone: The CDR3 end lies 3 residues beyond the end of the read and is filled in from the germline J gene. The J gene is TRBJ2-5, the V gene TRBV29-1, with a possible D match to TRBD1 (6 bases). The V end was cut by 6 bases, the J end by 2 bases, with 10 bases between. The CDR3 contains 12 residues. Germline V gene data show CDR1 as SQVTM and CDR2 as ANQGSEA. CDR3 DNA (partial): TGCAGCGTCGGACAGAATCAAGAGACC. Translation gives CSVGQNQET. In full, the CDR3 reads CSVGQNQETQYF.

A remark on this clone: The read gets to within 3 residues of the CDR3 end, and the germline J gene fills in the rest. The chain combines TRBV7-9 with TRBJ1-2; D uncertain. The V gene's germline CDR1 is SEHNR and CDR2 FQNEAQ (reference sequence). This CDR3 region has 15 residues. Incomplete CDR3 DNA: TGTGCCAGCAGCTCCCGTGGTCGACTGTTCAATGAC. It translates to CASSSRGRLFND. The whole CDR3 sequence is CASSSRGRLFNDYTF.